One sample yielded the 17 T cell receptor beta chains listed below, sequenced in a study of cytomegalovirus exposure and HLA in healthy donors. Produced via immunoSEQ multiplex PCR; TCRdb's table is partial and in-frame only. The sample consists of 250,000 to 300,000 clones, 80% to 90% of them appearing once. The specimen sequenced was PBMCs. The origin of the receptors is a woman under 30 in good health and CMV-seronegative.

This chain connects TRBV11-3 to TRBJ1-1; 10 bases fit TRBD1. The germline CDR1 and CDR2 sequences are SGHNT and YENEEA. Trimming took 6 bases from V and 5 from J; bases not matched to a gene: 6. The CDR3 totals 14 residues. This CDR3 reads CASSWTDRGTEAFF. Here the CDR3 DNA reads TGTGCCAGCAGTTGGACGGACAGGGGGACTGAAGCTTTCTTT.

The chain is built from TRBV15 and TRBJ2-7; D gene ambiguous. V gave up 0 bases and J gave up 0 bases, with 9 bases separating them. Germline V lookup: CDR1 LNHNV, CDR2 YYDKDF (reference sequence). The CDR3 contains 15 residues. The CDR3 is CATSREPGNSYEQYF. CDR3 DNA: TGTGCCACCAGCAGAGAACCAGGAAACTCCTACGAGCAGTACTTC.

This clone has only one observation. Compared with germline, one end of the junction differs, possibly owing to a read error. The V gene is TRBV7-7, the J gene TRBJ2-7, with TRBD2 matching over 9 bases. CDR1 SSHAT and CDR2 FNYEAQ come from the germline V gene (reference sequence). The CDR3 loop spans 15 amino acids. The CDR3 loop reads CASSPRLAGSYEQYF. CDR3 bases: TGTGCTAGCAGCCCCCGGCTAGCGGGGTCCTACGAGCAGTACTTC.

This sequence joins TRBV29-1 and TRBJ2-7, with D tentatively TRBD2 (6 bases). Trimming stripped 4 bases from V and 5 bases from J, with 15 bases between. The CDR3 contains 13 residues. Germline values: CDR1 SQVTM, CDR2 ANQGSEA. CDR3 in DNA: TGCAGCGTTGGGAGGGACTCTCTTCACGAGCAGTACTTC. Its translation: CSVGRDSLHEQYF.

The rearrangement joins TRBV29-1 to TRBJ1-2, with 8 bases fitting TRBD1. The CDR3 is 16 amino acids. Germline CDR1 and CDR2: SQVTM and ANQGSEA. Germline trimming cut 5 bases from V and 5 bases from J; bases unmatched to any gene: 16. The CDR3 here is CSVPGQAGGTTYGYTF. CDR3 coding DNA: TGCAGCGTTCCCGGTCAGGCAGGGGGCACCACATATGGCTACACCTTC.

The chain uses TRBV5-6 and TRBJ1-2; TRBD1 aligns across 7 bases. The CDR3 contains 13 residues. Germline V lookup: CDR1 SGHDT, CDR2 YYEEEE. Losses at the gene ends were 0 bases for V and 6 bases for J; bases not matched to a gene: 2. CDR3 loop: CASSLDRGHGYTF. In DNA, the CDR3 is TGTGCCAGCAGCTTGGATAGGGGGCATGGCTACACCTTC.

The V gene is TRBV23-1, the J gene TRBJ1-2; TRBD1 might be the D (5 bases). TRBV23-1 is given ORF status, its function remaining uncertain. The CDR3 has 17 residues. Trimming left V 0 bases short and J 10 bases short, with 24 bases between. The CDR3 bases are TGCGCCAGCAGTCAATCTGGTCAGGGTGGCCTTATAATGGACTACACCTTC. Protein product: CASSQSGQGGLIMDYTF.

The chain links TRBV29-1 to TRBJ2-7, with a tentative D call TRBD2 (5 bases). The germline CDR1 and CDR2 sequences are SQVTM and ANQGSEA. V gave up 4 bases and J gave up 2 bases, with 12 bases separating them. This CDR3 spans 13 amino acids. The CDR3 spells CSVARGSTYEQYF. The CDR3 DNA is TGCAGCGTTGCCAGAGGGTCTACCTACGAGCAGTACTTC.

This clone turned up a few times. V gene TRBV4-1 combines with J gene TRBJ2-7; TRBD1 matches 7 bases. The germline V gene encodes CDR1 MGHRA and CDR2 YSYEKL. V was clipped by 4 bases and J by 6 bases; unmatched bases: 9. This CDR3 spans 14 amino acids. CDR3 DNA sequence: TGCGCCAGCAGCCCCGGACAGGACCCCCTCGAGCAGTACTTC. As protein: CASSPGQDPLEQYF.

The chain links TRBV6-5 to TRBJ2-3; tentatively, D is TRBD1 (6 bases). Trimming shortened V by 6 bases and J by 0 bases, and 10 bases separated the two germline ends. CDR1 MNHEY and CDR2 SVGAGI come from the germline V gene. This CDR3 has 14 residues. Here the CDR3 reads CASRSGQSTDTQYF. In DNA form, the CDR3 reads TGTGCCAGCAGGTCCGGACAGAGCACAGATACGCAGTATTTT.

The chain couples TRBV6-1 to TRBJ1-2, with 10 bases fitting TRBD1. This CDR3 has 15 amino acids. CDR1 MNHNS and CDR2 SASEGT come from the germline V gene. Trimming removed 6 bases from V and 4 bases from J; junction bases left unmatched: 8. The CDR3 region is CASRERQGAFYGYTF. CDR3 nucleotide sequence: TGTGCCAGCAGGGAGAGACAGGGGGCGTTCTATGGCTACACCTTC.

The chain employs TRBV5-1 and TRBJ1-1; 9 bases fit TRBD1. Germline-derived CDR1 and CDR2 are SGHRS and YFSETQ. After removal of 3 bases from V and 6 bases from J, the junction contained 3 bases not matched to a gene. The CDR3 contains 13 residues. The CDR3 DNA reads as TGCGCCAGCAGCTCGGACAGGGGCTCTGAAGCTTTCTTT. This sequence encodes CASSSDRGSEAFF.

The chain carries TRBV5-3 and TRBJ2-7; 7 bases agree with TRBD1. TRBV5-3 is sorted into the ORF group, with uncertain function. V was pared by 4 bases and J by 3 bases, with 4 bases of the junction left unmatched. The CDR3 spans 13 residues. CDR3 sequence: CARSPDRVYEQYF. The CDR3 DNA reads as TGTGCCAGAAGCCCTGACAGGGTCTACGAGCAGTACTTC.

The CDR3 sequence is CATSREGQGVYGYTF. The CDR3 DNA sequence: TGTGCCACCAGCAGAGAGGGACAGGGGGTCTATGGCTACACCTTC. The rearrangement uses TRBV15 and TRBJ1-2; TRBD1 aligns across 11 bases. The CDR3 has 15 residues. The germline V gene encodes CDR1 LNHNV and CDR2 YYDKDF (reference sequence). V dropped 0 bases and J dropped 4; count of bases not matched to a gene: 1.

The chain employs TRBV14 and TRBJ2-5; 11 bases line up with TRBD2. Germline trimming cut 2 bases from V and 4 bases from J; bases unmatched to any gene: 9. CDR1 SGHDN and CDR2 FVKESK come from the germline V gene. CDR3 length: 17 amino acids. The CDR3 loop reads CASSQLSGTSGLETQYF. DNA of the CDR3: TGTGCCAGCAGCCAACTCTCTGGGACTAGCGGATTAGAGACCCAGTACTTC.

The V and J genes are TRBV27 and TRBJ2-7; 7 nucleotides align to TRBD1. CDR1 and CDR2 (germline): MNHEY, SMNVEV (reference sequence). The junction had 16 bases not matched to a gene; V was cut back by 7 bases and J by 4 bases. The CDR3 sequence is 16 residues long. The CDR3 is CASIPFIGQEPYEQYF. The CDR3 bases are TGTGCCAGCATCCCCTTCATCGGACAGGAACCGTACGAGCAGTACTTC.

The genes are TRBV30 and TRBJ1-5, with D possibly TRBD1 on 5 matching bases. The germline V gene encodes CDR1 GTSNPN and CDR2 SVGIG (reference sequence). V lost 0 bases and J 3 bases, leaving 12 bases between the germline ends. The CDR3 is 15 residues long. DNA of the CDR3: TGTGCCTGGAGTGTACGGCAGGGCAACAATCAGCCCCAGCATTTT. Translating it yields CAWSVRQGNNQPQHF.